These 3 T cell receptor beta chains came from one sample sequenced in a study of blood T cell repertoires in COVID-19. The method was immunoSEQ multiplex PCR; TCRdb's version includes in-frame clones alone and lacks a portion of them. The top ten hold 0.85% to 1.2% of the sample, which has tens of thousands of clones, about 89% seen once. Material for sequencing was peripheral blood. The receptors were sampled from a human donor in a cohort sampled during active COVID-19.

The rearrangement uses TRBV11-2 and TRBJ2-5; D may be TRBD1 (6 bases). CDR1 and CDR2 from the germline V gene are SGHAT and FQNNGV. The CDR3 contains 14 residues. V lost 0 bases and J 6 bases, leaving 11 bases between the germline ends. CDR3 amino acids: CASSLDQGLQTQYF. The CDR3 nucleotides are TGTGCCAGCAGCTTAGACCAGGGGCTGCAGACCCAGTACTTC.

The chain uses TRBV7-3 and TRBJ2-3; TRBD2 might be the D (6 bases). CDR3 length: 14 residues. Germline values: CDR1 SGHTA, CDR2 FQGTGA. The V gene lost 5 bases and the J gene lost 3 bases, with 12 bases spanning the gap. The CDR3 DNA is TGTGCCAGCAGCCTGCCCGGGACTACAGATACGCAGTATTTT. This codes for CASSLPGTTDTQYF.

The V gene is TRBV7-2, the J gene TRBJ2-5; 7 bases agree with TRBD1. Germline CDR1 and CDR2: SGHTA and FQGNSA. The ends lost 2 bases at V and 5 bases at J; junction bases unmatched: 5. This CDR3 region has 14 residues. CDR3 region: CASSLQGVGETQYF. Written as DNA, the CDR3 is TGTGCCAGCAGCTTACAGGGGGTGGGGGAGACCCAGTACTTC.